A selection of T cell receptor beta chains follows, all from one sample in a study of T cell responses to AZD1222 COVID-19 vaccine. Repertoires were generated with immunoSEQ multiplex PCR, while TCRdb's copy carries only in-frame clones and drops some. The sample shows 150,000 to 200,000 clones, about 85% of them seen only once. Source: peripheral blood, taken on day 0 of AZD1222 vaccination. The origin of the receptors is an adult in good health. CDR3s include the opening cysteine and the closing phenylalanine or tryptophan. D genes are given only for firm matches. A clone size is listed for some rows: how often the clone was seen (once, few, many), or a class if it is expanded.

j_gene: TRBJ2-7
v_gene: TRBV27
abundance: -
d_gene: TRBD1
CDR3aa: CASSPGTVGYEQYF
CDR3nt: TGTGCCAGCAGTCCCGGGACAGTTGGATACGAGCAGTACTTC

j_gene: TRBJ1-4
v_gene: TRBV5-1
abundance: -
d_gene: TRBD1
CDR3aa: CASSVGAGQGGEKLFF
CDR3nt: TGCGCCAGCAGTGTCGGGGCCGGACAGGGGGGAGAAAAACTGTTTTTT

j_gene: TRBJ2-3
v_gene: TRBV7-2
abundance: few
d_gene: TRBD1
CDR3aa: CASSYTGATTDTQYF
CDR3nt: TGTGCCAGCAGCTATACAGGGGCCACAACAGATACGCAGTATTTT

j_gene: TRBJ1-4
v_gene: TRBV7-2
abundance: -
d_gene: TRBD1
CDR3aa: CASSLTRWTGQNEKLFF
CDR3nt: TGTGCCAGCAGCTTGACACGATGGACAGGGCAAAATGAAAAACTGTTTTTT

j_gene: TRBJ2-3
v_gene: TRBV7-2
abundance: -
d_gene: -
CDR3aa: CASSLSAGSTDTQYF
CDR3nt: TGTGCCAGCAGCTTATCTGCGGGTAGCACAGATACGCAGTATTTT

j_gene: TRBJ2-2
v_gene: TRBV4-1
abundance: few
d_gene: TRBD1
CDR3aa: CASSQTQGAGGELFF
CDR3nt: TGCGCCAGCAGCCAAACACAGGGGGCCGGCGGGGAGCTGTTTTTT

j_gene: TRBJ1-5
v_gene: TRBV20-1
abundance: -
d_gene: TRBD1
CDR3aa: CSASWTGWMGNQPQHF
CDR3nt: TGCAGTGCTAGTTGGACAGGGTGGATGGGCAATCAGCCCCAGCATTTT

j_gene: TRBJ1-1
v_gene: TRBV7-9
abundance: -
d_gene: TRBD1
CDR3aa: CASSSRTGEAFF
CDR3nt: TGTGCCAGCAGCTCCCGGACAGGAGAAGCTTTCTTT

j_gene: TRBJ1-4
v_gene: TRBV28
abundance: -
d_gene: TRBD1
CDR3aa: CASTTDRGEKLFF
CDR3nt: TGTGCCAGCACTACCGACAGGGGAGAAAAACTGTTTTTT

j_gene: TRBJ1-2
v_gene: TRBV20-1
abundance: -
d_gene: -
CDR3aa: CSARANYGYTF
CDR3nt: TGCAGTGCTCGGGCTAACTATGGCTACACCTTC

j_gene: TRBJ2-5
v_gene: TRBV11-2
abundance: once
d_gene: TRBD2
CDR3aa: CASSRGRGQGQTQYF
CDR3nt: TGTGCCAGCAGCCGCGGGAGGGGGCAGGGGCAGACCCAGTACTTC

j_gene: TRBJ1-1
v_gene: TRBV7-8
abundance: -
d_gene: TRBD1
CDR3aa: CASSLSQGGPNTEAFF
CDR3nt: TGTGCCAGCAGCTTAAGTCAGGGGGGGCCGAACACTGAAGCTTTCTTT

j_gene: TRBJ2-4
v_gene: TRBV6-1
abundance: -
d_gene: TRBD2
CDR3aa: CASSGGLAGGENIQYF
CDR3nt: TGTGCCAGCAGTGGAGGACTAGCGGGAGGGGAAAACATTCAGTACTTC

j_gene: TRBJ1-1
v_gene: TRBV19
abundance: -
d_gene: TRBD1
CDR3aa: CASSNGQGWSVAFF
CDR3nt: TGTGCCAGTAGTAACGGACAGGGGTGGTCGGTAGCTTTCTTT

j_gene: TRBJ1-1
v_gene: TRBV6-4
abundance: -
d_gene: TRBD1
CDR3aa: CASSGTGRTEAFF
CDR3nt: TGTGCCAGCAGTGGGACAGGGAGGACTGAAGCTTTCTTT

j_gene: TRBJ1-5
v_gene: TRBV25-1
abundance: -
d_gene: TRBD1
CDR3aa: CDRGESQPQHF
CDR3nt: TGTGACAGGGGAGAGAGTCAGCCCCAGCATTTT

j_gene: TRBJ1-2
v_gene: TRBV6-5
abundance: once
d_gene: -
CDR3aa: CASRKQNYGYTF
CDR3nt: TGTGCCAGCAGGAAACAGAACTATGGCTACACCTTC

j_gene: TRBJ2-7
v_gene: TRBV18
abundance: -
d_gene: TRBD1
CDR3aa: CASSPDLRQGPIYEQYF
CDR3nt: TGTGCCAGCTCACCTGACCTAAGACAGGGGCCCATCTACGAGCAGTACTTC

j_gene: TRBJ1-1
v_gene: TRBV20-1
abundance: -
d_gene: -
CDR3aa: CSAAPSTEAFF
CDR3nt: TGCAGTGCTGCACCCAGCACTGAAGCTTTCTTT

j_gene: TRBJ2-3
v_gene: TRBV3-1/TRBV3-2
abundance: -
d_gene: TRBD1
CDR3aa: CASSPLTGAHTDTQYF
CDR3nt: TGTGCCAGCAGCCCACTGACAGGGGCCCATACAGATACGCAGTATTTT

j_gene: TRBJ2-5
v_gene: TRBV14
abundance: -
d_gene: -
CDR3aa: CASSQEGAGQQETQYF
CDR3nt: TGTGCCAGCAGCCAAGAAGGTGCGGGTCAACAAGAGACCCAGTACTTC

j_gene: TRBJ2-3
v_gene: TRBV7-2
abundance: once
d_gene: TRBD2
CDR3aa: CASRRLAGAGPDTQYF
CDR3nt: TGTGCCAGCAGGAGACTAGCGGGAGCGGGGCCAGATACGCAGTATTTT

j_gene: TRBJ1-5
v_gene: TRBV5-4
abundance: -
d_gene: -
CDR3aa: CASSLVGAGQPQHF
CDR3nt: TGTGCCAGCAGCTTGGTGGGGGCAGGACAGCCCCAGCATTTT

j_gene: TRBJ2-5
v_gene: TRBV4-2
abundance: -
d_gene: TRBD2
CDR3aa: CASSRLAVQETQYF
CDR3nt: TGTGCCAGCAGCCGACTAGCGGTCCAAGAGACCCAGTACTTC

j_gene: TRBJ1-1
v_gene: TRBV27
abundance: -
d_gene: -
CDR3aa: CASISFSNTEAFF
CDR3nt: TGTGCCAGCATTTCCTTTTCAAACACTGAAGCTTTCTTT

j_gene: TRBJ1-2
v_gene: TRBV5-1
abundance: -
d_gene: -
CDR3aa: CASSPGPPLGNYGYTF
CDR3nt: TGCGCCAGCAGCCCTGGGCCGCCCTTGGGGAATTATGGCTACACCTTC

j_gene: TRBJ1-1
v_gene: TRBV30
abundance: -
d_gene: -
CDR3aa: CAWSVRPGANTEAFF
CDR3nt: TGTGCCTGGAGTGTACGGCCAGGGGCGAACACTGAAGCTTTCTTT

j_gene: TRBJ2-7
v_gene: TRBV19
abundance: -
d_gene: TRBD1
CDR3aa: CASNPTGTASYEQYF
CDR3nt: TGTGCCAGTAACCCGACCGGGACAGCCTCCTACGAGCAGTACTTC

j_gene: TRBJ2-7
v_gene: TRBV12-3/TRBV12-4
abundance: -
d_gene: -
CDR3aa: CASSLTRSEQYF
CDR3nt: TGTGCCAGCAGCCTGACGCGGTCCGAGCAGTACTTC

j_gene: TRBJ2-3
v_gene: TRBV30
abundance: -
d_gene: -
CDR3aa: CAWGPGTLVAQYF
CDR3nt: TGTGCCTGGGGACCGGGGACCCTGGTTGCACAGTATTTT

j_gene: TRBJ2-3
v_gene: TRBV14
abundance: -
d_gene: TRBD2
CDR3aa: CASSQGRISGASTDTQYF
CDR3nt: TGTGCCAGCAGCCAAGGGAGGATTAGCGGGGCTAGCACAGATACGCAGTATTTT

j_gene: TRBJ1-2
v_gene: TRBV14
abundance: once
d_gene: -
CDR3aa: CASSRRTDYGYTF
CDR3nt: TGTGCCAGCAGCCGACGGACAGACTATGGCTACACCTTC

j_gene: TRBJ2-7
v_gene: TRBV11-2
abundance: -
d_gene: -
CDR3aa: CASSLEARGDEQYF
CDR3nt: TGTGCCAGCAGCTTAGAGGCTCGGGGCGACGAGCAGTACTTC

j_gene: TRBJ2-7
v_gene: TRBV2
abundance: -
d_gene: TRBD1
CDR3aa: CASSQPGQGPYF
CDR3nt: TGTGCCAGCAGCCAACCGGGACAGGGACCGTACTTC

j_gene: TRBJ1-6
v_gene: TRBV25-1
abundance: -
d_gene: -
CDR3aa: CASSLYPPLHF
CDR3nt: TGTGCCAGCAGCTTGTACCCACCCCTCCACTTT

j_gene: TRBJ2-7
v_gene: TRBV7-9
abundance: -
d_gene: TRBD1
CDR3aa: CASSLGPGQGEGEQYF
CDR3nt: TGTGCCAGCAGCTTAGGGCCCGGACAGGGGGAGGGGGAGCAGTACTTC

j_gene: TRBJ2-1
v_gene: TRBV4-2
abundance: -
d_gene: TRBD2
CDR3aa: CASSQELAMVNEQFF
CDR3nt: TGTGCCAGCAGCCAAGAACTAGCGATGGTCAATGAGCAGTTCTTC

j_gene: TRBJ2-1
v_gene: TRBV2
abundance: -
d_gene: -
CDR3aa: CASGRTSSDEQFF
CDR3nt: TGTGCCAGCGGGCGGACCTCTTCTGATGAGCAGTTCTTC

j_gene: TRBJ2-1
v_gene: TRBV19
abundance: -
d_gene: -
CDR3aa: CASSIGGDEQFF
CDR3nt: TGTGCCAGTAGTATCGGAGGGGATGAGCAGTTCTTC

j_gene: TRBJ2-2
v_gene: TRBV25-1
abundance: -
d_gene: TRBD2
CDR3aa: CASSEFAIAGTNTGELFF
CDR3nt: TGTGCCAGCAGTGAATTTGCGATAGCGGGAACGAACACCGGGGAGCTGTTTTTT

j_gene: TRBJ1-5
v_gene: TRBV5-8
abundance: -
d_gene: TRBD1
CDR3aa: CASSLGDRFNQPQHF
CDR3nt: TGTGCCAGCAGCTTGGGGGACAGGTTCAATCAGCCCCAGCATTTT

j_gene: TRBJ1-1
v_gene: TRBV7-2
abundance: -
d_gene: TRBD1
CDR3aa: CASSPQGVNTEAFF
CDR3nt: TGTGCCAGCAGCCCCCAGGGGGTGAACACTGAAGCTTTCTTT

j_gene: TRBJ1-3
v_gene: TRBV7-2
abundance: -
d_gene: TRBD1
CDR3aa: CASSLEVGGATNTIYF
CDR3nt: TGTGCCAGCAGCTTAGAAGTAGGGGGCGCAACAAACACCATATATTTT

j_gene: TRBJ2-2
v_gene: TRBV5-1
abundance: -
d_gene: TRBD1
CDR3aa: CASRFRGPNTGELFF
CDR3nt: TGCGCCAGCAGGTTCAGGGGGCCGAACACCGGGGAGCTGTTTTTT

j_gene: TRBJ2-1
v_gene: TRBV5-1
abundance: -
d_gene: -
CDR3aa: CASSLVAGSSYNEQFF
CDR3nt: TGCGCCAGCAGCTTGGTCGCGGGGAGCTCCTACAATGAGCAGTTCTTC

j_gene: TRBJ2-7
v_gene: TRBV7-3
abundance: -
d_gene: -
CDR3aa: CASSSGSSYEQYF
CDR3nt: TGTGCCAGCAGCTCGGGATCCTCCTACGAGCAGTACTTC

j_gene: TRBJ1-2
v_gene: TRBV18
abundance: -
d_gene: -
CDR3aa: CASSPPMGLGGYTF
CDR3nt: TGTGCCAGCTCACCACCGATGGGGCTCGGTGGCTACACCTTC

j_gene: TRBJ2-1
v_gene: TRBV3-1/TRBV3-2
abundance: -
d_gene: -
CDR3aa: CASSQLGFWQFF
CDR3nt: TGTGCCAGCAGCCAACTAGGTTTTTGGCAGTTCTTC

j_gene: TRBJ1-5
v_gene: TRBV6-5
abundance: -
d_gene: TRBD1
CDR3aa: CASSPQGGNQPQHF
CDR3nt: TGTGCCAGCAGCCCACAGGGGGGAAATCAGCCCCAGCATTTT

j_gene: TRBJ1-2
v_gene: TRBV2
abundance: few
d_gene: TRBD1
CDR3aa: CASNLQGTSGGYTF
CDR3nt: TGTGCCAGCAATTTACAGGGGACGTCCGGAGGCTACACCTTC

j_gene: TRBJ2-7
v_gene: TRBV20-1
abundance: -
d_gene: -
CDR3aa: CSAMRERQYF
CDR3nt: TGCAGTGCTATGCGGGAAAGGCAGTACTTC

j_gene: TRBJ1-6
v_gene: TRBV5-4
abundance: -
d_gene: -
CDR3aa: CASSFGGTSPLHF
CDR3nt: TGTGCCAGCAGCTTTGGAGGGACTTCACCCCTCCACTTT

j_gene: TRBJ1-1
v_gene: TRBV7-8
abundance: -
d_gene: -
CDR3aa: CASSSYSGNPPIAFF
CDR3nt: TGTGCCAGCAGTTCCTACTCCGGGAACCCCCCTATCGCTTTCTTT

j_gene: TRBJ2-7
v_gene: TRBV11-3
abundance: -
d_gene: TRBD1
CDR3aa: CASSNRQGGSYEQYF
CDR3nt: TGTGCCAGCAGCAATAGACAGGGGGGCTCCTACGAGCAGTACTTC

j_gene: TRBJ1-1
v_gene: TRBV5-1
abundance: -
d_gene: -
CDR3aa: CASSSLPNGQIPNTEAFF
CDR3nt: TGCGCCAGCAGCTCCTTACCCAACGGACAGATCCCGAACACTGAAGCTTTCTTT

j_gene: TRBJ1-2
v_gene: TRBV3-1/TRBV3-2
abundance: -
d_gene: -
CDR3aa: CASSLSWGNFGYTF
CDR3nt: TGTGCCAGCAGCCTTAGTTGGGGGAACTTTGGCTACACCTTC

j_gene: TRBJ2-5
v_gene: TRBV7-2
abundance: -
d_gene: TRBD2
CDR3aa: CASSLAGRRETQYF
CDR3nt: TGTGCCAGCAGCCTAGCGGGCCGACGGGAGACCCAGTACTTC